This T cell receptor beta chain was identified in a study of response to subunit inactivated influenza vaccine. TCRdb redid the calling of the RT-PCR reads with MiXCR, one entry per CDR3 protein. Of fewer than 750,000 distinct CDR3 sequences listed, around 15% are singletons. A note on this clonotype: Its antigen remains unknown.

Overall study findings and caveats: Each seasonal influenza vaccination, the authors suggested, recruits few new T cells.

Trimming removed 6 bases at V and 3 bases at J, with 14 bases between. This CDR3 spans 15 amino acids. Germline V lookup: CDR1 MDHEN, CDR2 SYDVKM. The chain couples TRBV28 to TRBJ2-2, with D perhaps given as TRBD1 or TRBD2 (7 bases each). Here the sequenced sample was PBMCs from blood, taken less than 13 days after vaccination. The receptor comes from a man aged 50 or older who received an inactivated influenza vaccine. CDR3 nucleotides: TGTGCCAGCAGCCTCAGGGGGGGCTACACCGGGGAGCTGTTTTTT. Encoded protein: CASSLRGGYTGELFF. The variable domain in full, completed from reference TRBV28 and TRBJ2-2, reads DVKVTQSSRYLVKRTGEKVFLECVQDMDHENMFWYRQDPGLGLRLIYFSYDVKMKEKGDIPEGYSVSREKKERFSLILESASTNQTSMYLCASSLRGGYTGELFFGEGSRLTVL.